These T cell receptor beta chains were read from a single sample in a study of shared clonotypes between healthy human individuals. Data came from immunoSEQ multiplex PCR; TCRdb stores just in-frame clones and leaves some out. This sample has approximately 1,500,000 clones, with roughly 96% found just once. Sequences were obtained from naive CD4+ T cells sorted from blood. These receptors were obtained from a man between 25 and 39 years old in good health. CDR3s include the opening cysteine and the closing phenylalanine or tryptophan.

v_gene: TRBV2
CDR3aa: CASSVGASTDTQYF

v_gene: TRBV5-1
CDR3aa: CASSLEGGRAGDTQYF

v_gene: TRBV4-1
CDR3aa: CASSHPIAGALTDTQYF

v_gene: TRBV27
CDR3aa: CASRHGGAWEETQYF

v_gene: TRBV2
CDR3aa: CASRDTDTQYF

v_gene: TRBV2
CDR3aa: CASRGLRQQPQHF

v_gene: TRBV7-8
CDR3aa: CASSKAGLLPNEQFF

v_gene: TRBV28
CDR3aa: CASSLSGVLVGYEQYF

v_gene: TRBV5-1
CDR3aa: CASRIGGFQETQYF

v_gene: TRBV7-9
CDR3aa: CASSTRQGEVTDTQYF

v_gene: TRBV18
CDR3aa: CASSREGTGGAYTEAFF

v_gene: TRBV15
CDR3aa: CATSRDQETQYF

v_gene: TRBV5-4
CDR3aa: CASSLGGLRAAGELFF

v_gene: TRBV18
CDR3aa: CASSPAGTSGNNEQFF

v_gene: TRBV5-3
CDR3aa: CAGTSKGEKLFF

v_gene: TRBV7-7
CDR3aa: CASSPTGLSTGELFF

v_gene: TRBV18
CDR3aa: CASSPPSRGEQYF

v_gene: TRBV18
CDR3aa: CASSPRDVNEQFF

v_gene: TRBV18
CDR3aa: CASSPLGTPSEQFF

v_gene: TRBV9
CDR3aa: CASSVVPGLAGANEQFF

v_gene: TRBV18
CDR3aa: CASSPLGQGPEQYF

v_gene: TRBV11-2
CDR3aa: CASSPGLGAETQYF

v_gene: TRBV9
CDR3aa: CASSVTGTSGSYEQYF

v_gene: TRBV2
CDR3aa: CASSDPSAGSYNEQFF

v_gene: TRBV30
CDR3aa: CAWSGGPNQPQHF

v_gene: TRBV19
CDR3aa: CASSMVGGRNEQYF

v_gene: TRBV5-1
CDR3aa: CASSQGTSGSSYEQYF

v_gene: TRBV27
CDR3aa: CASSSWLVLAGALEQYF

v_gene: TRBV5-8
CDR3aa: CASSFITGTGHGVAQYF

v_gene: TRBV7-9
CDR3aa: CATASSAYGWESSYEQYF

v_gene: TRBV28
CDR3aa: CASSLRTTDTQYF

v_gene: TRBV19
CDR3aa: CASSPARTGGYTF

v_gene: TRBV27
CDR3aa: CASNPRLAGVGEQFF

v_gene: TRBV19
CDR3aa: CATRTSGSAEQYF

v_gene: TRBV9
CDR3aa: CASSVAPGGMNTEAFF